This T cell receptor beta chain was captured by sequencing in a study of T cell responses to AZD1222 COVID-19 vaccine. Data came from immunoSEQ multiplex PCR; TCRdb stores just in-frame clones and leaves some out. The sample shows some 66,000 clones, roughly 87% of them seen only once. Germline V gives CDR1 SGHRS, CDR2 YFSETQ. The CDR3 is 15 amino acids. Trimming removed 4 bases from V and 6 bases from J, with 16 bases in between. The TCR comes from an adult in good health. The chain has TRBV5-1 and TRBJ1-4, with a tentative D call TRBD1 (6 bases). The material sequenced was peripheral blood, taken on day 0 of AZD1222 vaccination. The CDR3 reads CASSILGGTDEKLFF. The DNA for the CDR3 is TGCGCCAGCAGCATTCTCGGGGGCACGGATGAAAAACTGTTTTTT.